This is a list of T cell receptor beta chains from one sample in a study of blood T cells in healthy people across ages. In TCRdb, the 5' RACE reads were re-called with MiXCR into one record per CDR3 protein. The data hold about 640,000 distinct CDR3 sequences, with about 30% observed a single time. Sequenced: blood. The source is a woman aged 80 or over in good health. Both conserved end residues are part of each CDR3. The D gene is left open where the match is weak. Clone size is given for some rows only: seen once, a few or many times, or a class if the clone is expanded.

j_call v_call clone_size d_call cdr3_aa cdr3_nt
TRBJ1-6 TRBV28 . . CASSLLGNNSPLHF TGTGCCAGCAGTTTATTGGGGAATAATTCACCCCTCCACTTT
TRBJ1-2 TRBV5-4 . . CASAGDNWYGYTF TGTGCCAGCGCCGGGGACAACTGGTATGGCTACACCTTC
TRBJ1-1 TRBV6-6 . TRBD1 CASSYRQGAEAFF TGTGCCAGCAGTTATAGACAGGGGGCTGAAGCTTTCTTT
TRBJ1-2 TRBV28 many . CASALNGYTF TGTGCCAGCGCGTTAAATGGCTACACCTTC
TRBJ2-7 TRBV6-2/TRBV6-3 . . CASSYSSGQTPYEQYF TGTGCCAGCAGTTACTCGAGCGGCCAGACCCCCTACGAGCAGTACTTC
TRBJ2-1 TRBV5-1 many TRBD1 CASSLRGPGDNEQFF TGCGCCAGCAGCTTGAGGGGGCCGGGCGACAATGAGCAGTTCTTC
TRBJ1-1 TRBV7-8 . . CASSLEVWRQDTEAFF TGTGCCAGCAGCTTAGAAGTGTGGAGACAGGACACTGAAGCTTTCTTT
TRBJ2-3 TRBV30 few TRBD1 CAWSRDSRYTDTQYF TGTGCCTGGAGCCGGGACAGCCGGTACACAGATACGCAGTATTTT
TRBJ2-1 TRBV9 . TRBD2 CASSVAVRTSGGSEQFF TGTGCCAGCAGCGTAGCGGTCCGGACTAGCGGGGGAAGTGAGCAGTTCTTC
TRBJ2-7 TRBV10-3 . TRBD2 CAISSSSGRASYEQYF TGTGCCATCAGTTCATCTAGCGGGAGGGCATCCTACGAGCAGTACTTC
TRBJ1-4 TRBV2 few . CASSALLTNEKLFF TGTGCCAGCAGTGCGCTGCTAACTAATGAAAAACTGTTTTTT
TRBJ1-5 TRBV19 many TRBD1 CASSRGQHINQPQHF TGTGCCAGTAGTAGGGGACAGCATATCAATCAGCCCCAGCATTTT
TRBJ1-6 TRBV20-1 . TRBD1 CSAMTGVNSPLHF TGCAGTGCTATGACAGGGGTTAATTCACCCCTCCACTTT
TRBJ1-2 TRBV6-6 many TRBD1 CASRPGQGADGYTF TGTGCCAGCAGACCGGGACAGGGGGCCGATGGCTACACCTTC
TRBJ1-1 TRBV19 . TRBD1 CASSARGSGNTEAFF TGTGCCAGTAGTGCCAGGGGGTCAGGAAACACTGAAGCTTTCTTT
TRBJ2-7 TRBV4-3 many . CASSQEQGYEQYF TGCGCCAGCAGCCAAGAACAGGGTTACGAGCAGTACTTC
TRBJ1-2 TRBV20-1 . TRBD1 CSAYRDRVKSSGYTF TGCAGTGCTTACCGGGACAGGGTAAAAAGTAGTGGCTACACCTTC
TRBJ2-5 TRBV29-1 . TRBD2 CSTSGGYGETQYF TGCAGCACTAGCGGGGGGTACGGGGAGACCCAGTACTTC
TRBJ1-2 TRBV10-3 many . CAISESSSYTF TGTGCCATCAGTGAAAGTTCGAGCTACACCTTC
TRBJ1-1 TRBV15 few TRBD1 CATSREGQGKSAEAFF TGTGCCACCAGCAGAGAGGGACAGGGTAAATCAGCTGAAGCTTTCTTT
TRBJ1-6 TRBV20-1 many TRBD1 CSARPRDRTNSPLHF TGCAGTGCTAGGCCCCGGGACAGAACCAATTCACCCCTCCACTTT
TRBJ1-5 TRBV7-2 . . CASSLVGTVRGSQPQHF TGTGCCAGCAGCTTAGTTGGCACGGTACGAGGTAGTCAGCCCCAGCATTTT
TRBJ2-1 TRBV5-1 many TRBD2 CASSTSGERPYNEQFF TGCGCCAGCAGCACTAGCGGGGAAAGGCCCTACAATGAGCAGTTCTTC
TRBJ1-1 TRBV27 few . CASSLSPGASTEAFF TGTGCCAGCAGTTTATCGCCGGGGGCAAGTACTGAAGCTTTCTTT
TRBJ2-1 TRBV7-2 . TRBD2 CASSPPTSGGNEQFF TGTGCCAGCAGTCCCCCCACTAGCGGGGGTAATGAGCAGTTCTTC
TRBJ2-3 TRBV14 many . CASSLKKGTDTQYF TGTGCCAGCAGCCTAAAAAAGGGAACAGATACGCAGTATTTT
TRBJ2-7 TRBV18 many . CASSRGVGRTYEQYF TGTGCCAGCTCACGGGGCGTGGGGAGGACCTACGAGCAGTACTTC
TRBJ2-7 TRBV7-2 many . CASSFGGEYEQYF TGTGCCAGCAGCTTCGGTGGGGAGTACGAGCAGTACTTC
TRBJ2-5 TRBV21-1 many . CASRRRGGPETQYF TGTGCCAGCAGACGGCGGGGGGGCCCGGAGACCCAGTACTTC
TRBJ2-5 TRBV7-9 . . CASSLRGVEETQYF TGTGCCAGCAGCTTAAGAGGGGTTGAGGAGACCCAGTACTTC
TRBJ1-1 TRBV3-1 . . CTSSQVKANTEAFF TGTACCAGCAGCCAGGTCAAGGCGAACACTGAAGCTTTCTTT
TRBJ2-1 TRBV7-9 . . CASTHTNEQFF TGTGCCAGCACCCACACAAACGAGCAGTTCTTC
TRBJ2-4 TRBV24-1 many . CATSGGGRAKNIQYF TGTGCCACCAGTGGAGGGGGGCGAGCCAAAAACATTCAGTACTTC
TRBJ2-2 TRBV12-3/TRBV12-4 . TRBD1 CASSLSGGPPGELFF TGTGCCAGCAGTTTATCAGGGGGCCCGCCCGGGGAGCTGTTTTTT
TRBJ2-1 TRBV20-1 many . CSARDKRTGRSYNEQFF TGCAGTGCTAGAGATAAGAGGACTGGTAGGTCCTACAATGAGCAGTTCTTC
TRBJ2-1 TRBV7-2 many . CASRGAGGGNEQFF TGTGCCAGCCGCGGAGCGGGTGGCGGGAATGAGCAGTTCTTC
TRBJ2-1 TRBV5-5 many . CASSGTRRSLRNEQFF TGTGCCAGCAGCGGGACTCGGAGGTCGCTAAGGAATGAGCAGTTCTTC
TRBJ2-1 TRBV11-2 . . CASSEQGKSYNEQFF TGTGCCAGCAGCGAACAGGGTAAGAGCTACAATGAGCAGTTCTTC
TRBJ1-2 TRBV4-3 many . CASSQDEVRGYYGYTF TGCGCCAGCAGCCAAGATGAAGTCCGGGGTTACTATGGCTACACCTTC